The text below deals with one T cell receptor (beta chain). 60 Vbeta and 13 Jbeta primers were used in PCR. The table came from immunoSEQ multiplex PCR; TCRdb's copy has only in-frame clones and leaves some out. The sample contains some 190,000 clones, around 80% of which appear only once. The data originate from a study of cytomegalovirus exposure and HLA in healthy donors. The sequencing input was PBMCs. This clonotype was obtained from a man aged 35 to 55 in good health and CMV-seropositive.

CDR3 protein: CASSPTGTGGHKTQYF. In DNA form, the CDR3 reads TGCGCCAGCAGCCCCACCGGGACAGGGGGCCACAAGACCCAGTACTTC. This chain uses TRBV5-1 with TRBJ2-5; 12 bases agree with TRBD1. Per germline, CDR1 SGHRS and CDR2 YFSETQ. V lost 4 bases and J lost 6; bases outside the gene matches: 10. This CDR3 has 16 residues.